This TCR beta chain was sequenced in a study of blood T cell repertoires in COVID-19. Libraries were prepared by immunoSEQ multiplex PCR; TCRdb keeps only in-frame clonotypes and omits some of them. Of roughly 60,000 clones listed, roughly four fifths are singletons. Trimming at V came to 0 bases and at J to 4 bases, leaving 0 bases not matched to a gene. The CDR3 is 14 residues long. Per the germline V gene, CDR1 is LNHDA and CDR2 is SQIVND (reference sequence). Sample: peripheral blood. The chain has TRBV19 and TRBJ1-5, with 7 bases that match TRBD1. The sequence came from a man at least 80 years old with acute or convalescent COVID-19. As DNA, the CDR3 is TGTGCCAGTAGTATAGACAGGGGGAATCAGCCCCAGCATTTT. This encodes CASSIDRGNQPQHF.